The sample holds many counts of the clone carrying this T cell receptor beta chain. The antigen is not known. The CDR3 covers 12 residues. CDR1 and CDR2 (germline): SGHTA, FQGNSA. Trimming cost V 1 base and J 2 bases, with 3 bases left between them. The TCR beta profiling, which covered VDJ combination and CDR3 sequence, was carried out using genomic DNA as the template. TCRdb re-called the reads with MiXCR, one entry per CDR3 protein. The top ten hold approximately 3% of the sample, which has more than 150,000 distinct CDR3 sequences, around 45% seen once. This specimen comes from a study of CD8+CD57+ T cells in acquired aplastic anemia. Study as a whole: Sorted CD4+ and CD8+ cells gave an average of around 3.3 ug of DNA. CD4+ cells from healthy donors averaged roughly 11 million reads. Points from the study as a whole: Both patients and controls carried the same twenty-nine CD8+ CDR3 sequences.

The specimen was sorted CD4+, CD8+, or CD8+CD57+ T cells (not recorded which) from PBMCs. The TCR was taken from a human donor in good health. The chain couples TRBV7-2 to TRBJ2-7; unclear D gene. The CDR3 DNA reads as TGTGCCAGCAGCTTAGGAGCCTACGAGCAGTACTTC. Amino acid sequence: CASSLGAYEQYF.